This T cell receptor beta chain was found in a study of blood T cell repertoires in COVID-19. Turning to the study itself: Material from acute and convalescent COVID-19 was sourced from the United States, Italy and Spain. In each case, the material was cDNA or gDNA derived from T cells, B-cell-depleted T cells, or PBMCs.

Original data processing: Using reference gene primer amplification, nucleated cell counts were estimated. Generated by immunoSEQ multiplex PCR, the TCRdb table keeps only in-frame clones and is missing some. The V and J calls and clone size are taken from that table; D and trimming were inferred from the DNA. The sample has some 170,000 clones, roughly 79% seen once. Germline values: CDR1 LGHDT, CDR2 YNNKEL (reference sequence). The CDR3 runs 16 residues. J gave up 4 bases and V 4 bases, and 9 bases lay outside the gene matches. The TCR originated in a woman between 70 and 85 years old with acute or convalescent COVID-19. Sequencing was done on a sample of peripheral blood. This rearrangement joins TRBV3-1 (or the pseudogene TRBV3-2) to TRBJ1-4, with 7 bases aligning to TRBD1. The CDR3 DNA sequence: TGTGCCAGCAGCCTTAAAACAGGGGTAAATAATGAAAAACTGTTTTTT. Translated, it gives CASSLKTGVNNEKLFF.